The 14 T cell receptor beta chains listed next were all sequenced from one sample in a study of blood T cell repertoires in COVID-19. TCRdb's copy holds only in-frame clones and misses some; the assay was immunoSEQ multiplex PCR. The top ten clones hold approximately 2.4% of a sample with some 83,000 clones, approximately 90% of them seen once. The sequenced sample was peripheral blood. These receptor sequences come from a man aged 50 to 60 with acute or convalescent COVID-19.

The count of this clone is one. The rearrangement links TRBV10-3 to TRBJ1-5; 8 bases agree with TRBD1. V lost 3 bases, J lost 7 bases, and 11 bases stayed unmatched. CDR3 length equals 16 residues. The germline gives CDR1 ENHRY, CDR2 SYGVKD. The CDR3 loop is CAISDSLGQGAQPQHF. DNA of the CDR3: TGTGCCATCAGTGACTCATTAGGACAGGGAGCGCAGCCCCAGCATTTT.

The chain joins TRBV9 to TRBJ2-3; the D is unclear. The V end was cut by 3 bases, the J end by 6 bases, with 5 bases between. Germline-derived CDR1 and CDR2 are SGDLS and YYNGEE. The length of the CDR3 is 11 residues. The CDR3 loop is CASSAGDTQYF. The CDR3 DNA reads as TGTGCCAGCAGCGCCGGGGATACGCAGTATTTT.

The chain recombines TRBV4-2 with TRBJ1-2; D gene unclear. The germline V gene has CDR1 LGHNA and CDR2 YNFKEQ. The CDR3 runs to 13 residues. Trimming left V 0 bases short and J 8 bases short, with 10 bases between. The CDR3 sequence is CASSQDWEGGYTF. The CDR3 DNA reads TGTGCCAGCAGCCAAGATTGGGAGGGAGGCTACACCTTC.

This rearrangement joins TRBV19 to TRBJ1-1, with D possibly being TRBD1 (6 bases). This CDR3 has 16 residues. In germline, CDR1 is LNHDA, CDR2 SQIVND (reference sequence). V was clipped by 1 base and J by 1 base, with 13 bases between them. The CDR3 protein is CASSIGRTAQNTEAFF. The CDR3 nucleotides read TGTGCCAGTAGTATAGGGAGGACAGCTCAGAACACTGAAGCTTTCTTT.

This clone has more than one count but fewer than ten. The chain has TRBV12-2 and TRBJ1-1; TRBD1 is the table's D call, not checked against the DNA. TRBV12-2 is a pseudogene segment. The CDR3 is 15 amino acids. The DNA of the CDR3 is TGTGCAAGTCGCTTAGCTGCTGGCAGGGGAACTGAAGCTTTCTTT. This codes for CASRLAAGRGTEAFF.

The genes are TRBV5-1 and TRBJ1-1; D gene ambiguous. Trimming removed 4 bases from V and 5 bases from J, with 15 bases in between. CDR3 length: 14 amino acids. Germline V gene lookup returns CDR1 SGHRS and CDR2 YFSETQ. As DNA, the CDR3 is TGCGCCAGCAGCCCACAATTTAGCTGGACTGAAGCTTTCTTT. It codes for CASSPQFSWTEAFF.

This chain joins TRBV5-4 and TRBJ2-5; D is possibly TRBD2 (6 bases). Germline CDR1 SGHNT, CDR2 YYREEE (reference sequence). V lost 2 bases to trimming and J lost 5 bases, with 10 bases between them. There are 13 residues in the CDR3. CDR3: CASSLGGVETQYF. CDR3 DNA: TGTGCCAGCAGCTTAGGAGGGGTTGAGACCCAGTACTTC.

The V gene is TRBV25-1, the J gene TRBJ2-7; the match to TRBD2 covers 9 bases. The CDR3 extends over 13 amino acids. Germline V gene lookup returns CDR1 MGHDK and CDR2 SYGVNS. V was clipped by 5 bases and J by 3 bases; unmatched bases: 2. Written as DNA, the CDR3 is TGTGCCAGCAGTCGGCGGGAGGGCTACGAGCAGTACTTC. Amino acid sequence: CASSRREGYEQYF.

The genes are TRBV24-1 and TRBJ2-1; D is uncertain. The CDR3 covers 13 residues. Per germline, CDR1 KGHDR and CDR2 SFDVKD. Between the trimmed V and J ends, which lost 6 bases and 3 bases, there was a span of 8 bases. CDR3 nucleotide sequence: TGTGCCACCAGTTCTCCCGTCTACAATGAGCAGTTCTTC. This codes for CATSSPVYNEQFF.

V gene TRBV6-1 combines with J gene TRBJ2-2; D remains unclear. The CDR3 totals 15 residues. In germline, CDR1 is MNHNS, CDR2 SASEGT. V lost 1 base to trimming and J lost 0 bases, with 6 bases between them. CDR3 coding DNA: TGTGCCAGCAGTGAAGATCTAGCGAACACCGGGGAGCTGTTTTTT. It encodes CASSEDLANTGELFF.

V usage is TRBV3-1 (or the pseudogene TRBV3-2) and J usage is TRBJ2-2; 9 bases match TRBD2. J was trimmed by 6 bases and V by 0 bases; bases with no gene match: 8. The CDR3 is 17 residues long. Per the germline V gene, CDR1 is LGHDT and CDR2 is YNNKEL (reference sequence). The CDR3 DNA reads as TGTGCCAGCAGCCAAGAATGGGGCGTAGCGGGGGCCGGGGAGCTGTTTTTT. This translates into CASSQEWGVAGAGELFF.

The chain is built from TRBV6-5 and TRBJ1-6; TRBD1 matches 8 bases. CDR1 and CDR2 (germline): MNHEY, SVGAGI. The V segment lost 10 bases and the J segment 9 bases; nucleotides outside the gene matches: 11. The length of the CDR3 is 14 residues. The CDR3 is CATTLGTGLSPLHF. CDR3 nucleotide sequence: TGTGCCACCACCTTGGGGACAGGCCTTTCACCCCTCCACTTT.

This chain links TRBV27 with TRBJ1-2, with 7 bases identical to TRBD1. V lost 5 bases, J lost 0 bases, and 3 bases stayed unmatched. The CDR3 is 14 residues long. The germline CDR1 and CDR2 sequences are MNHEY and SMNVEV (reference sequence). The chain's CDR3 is CASSRQGANYGYTF. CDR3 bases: TGTGCCAGCAGTCGACAGGGAGCTAACTATGGCTACACCTTC.

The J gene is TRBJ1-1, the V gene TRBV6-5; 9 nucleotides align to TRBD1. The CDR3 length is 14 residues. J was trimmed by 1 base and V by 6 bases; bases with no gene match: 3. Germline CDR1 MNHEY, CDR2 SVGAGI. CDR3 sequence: CASRDRGPNTEAFF. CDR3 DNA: TGTGCCAGCAGGGACAGGGGCCCGAACACTGAAGCTTTCTTT.